The 21 T cell receptor beta chains reported below all come from one sample, sequenced in a study of T cell responses to AZD1222 COVID-19 vaccine listed by TCRdb under 2021. Reading the label with the study, this specimen's time point is: baseline before first vaccination. The library relied on the immunoSEQ multiplex PCR assay. The table was pulled from immuneACCESS by TCRdb, which kept in-frame rearrangements only. Such tables lose some clones; where checked, under half of the loss comes from unresolved V genes, and the rest has no known cause. For this sample there are about 150,000 clones; 88% appear just once. The ten largest clonotypes hold less than 3.5% of the sample. The specimen was peripheral blood, collected on day 0 of AZD1222 vaccination. All receptors derive from an adult in good health.

The chain has TRBV28 and TRBJ1-1; no clear D. The CDR3 contains 11 residues. The V end lost 4 bases, the J end lost 7 bases, and 7 bases lay between the germline ends. CDR1 is MDHEN and CDR2 is SYDVKM in the germline V gene. CDR3 residues: CASSSPGEAFF. The CDR3 nucleotides read TGTGCCAGCAGTTCCCCGGGTGAAGCTTTCTTT.

This sequence joins TRBV6-6 and TRBJ1-5, with D unclear. The CDR3 extends over 13 amino acids. The V end was cut by 7 bases, the J end by 1 base, with 8 bases between. CDR1 is MNHNY and CDR2 is SVGAGI in the germline V gene (reference sequence). CDR3 protein: CASMQISNQPQHF. CDR3 nucleotides: TGTGCCAGCATGCAGATAAGCAATCAGCCCCAGCATTTT.

V is TRBV4-1 and J is TRBJ2-1, with D possibly matching TRBD2 (5 bases). Trimming took off 4 bases at V and 2 bases at J, with 12 bases between the two ends. The CDR3 loop spans 15 amino acids. Germline V gene sequence: CDR1 MGHRA, CDR2 YSYEKL. The CDR3 bases are TGCGCCAGCAGCCGAGACACCGGGACCTACAATGAGCAGTTCTTC. It specifies CASSRDTGTYNEQFF.

V usage is TRBV7-9 and J usage is TRBJ1-2; D gene uncertain. The CDR3 is 13 amino acids. Germline loops: CDR1 SEHNR, CDR2 FQNEAQ (reference sequence). Trimming took off 7 bases at V and 0 bases at J, with 9 bases between the two ends. In DNA form, the CDR3 reads TGTGCCAGCACCTCTTCCTCTAACTATGGCTACACCTTC. Translated: CASTSSSNYGYTF.

The chain joins TRBV6-1 to TRBJ1-2; 9 nucleotides match TRBD1. Germline CDR1 reads MNHNS; CDR2 reads SASEGT. V lost 2 bases to trimming and J lost 5 bases; unmatched junction nucleotides: 6. This CDR3 has 15 amino acids. In DNA, the CDR3 is TGTGCCAGCAGTGAACTGGACAGGGGTGGGTATGGCTACACCTTC. Translation gives CASSELDRGGYGYTF.

The chain has TRBV7-2 and TRBJ2-7; tentatively, D is TRBD2 (7 bases). Germline V gene data show CDR1 as SGHTA and CDR2 as FQGNSA. The CDR3 covers 14 residues. V lost 0 bases and J lost 6, with 12 bases in between. CDR3 nucleotides: TGTGCCAGCAGCTTAGCCTTAGGGGGGGGCGAGCAGTACTTC. Its protein is CASSLALGGGEQYF.

The chain joins TRBV19 to TRBJ2-5; TRBD2 agrees at 11 bases. Trimming at V came to 6 bases and at J to 3 bases, leaving 3 bases not matched to a gene. The CDR3 length is 14 residues. Germline CDR1 reads LNHDA; CDR2 reads SQIVND (reference sequence). CDR3 protein: CASSTLAGEETQYF. As DNA, the CDR3 is TGTGCCAGTAGCACACTAGCGGGGGAAGAGACCCAGTACTTC.

This clone was recorded a few times. The chain couples TRBV20-1 to TRBJ1-1; possibly TRBD1 for D (6 bases). Germline CDR1 is DFQATT and CDR2 is SNEGSKA (reference sequence). The ends were cut back, 6 bases at V and 8 bases at J, with 13 bases in the middle. The CDR3 spans 11 residues. In DNA form, the CDR3 reads TGCAGTGCCAGGACAGTGCCCGAAGCTTTCTTT. This translates into CSARTVPEAFF.

This rearrangement joins TRBV5-1 to TRBJ2-4; a weak D match, TRBD2 (6 bases). The ends were cut back, 3 bases at V and 8 bases at J, with 12 bases in the middle. Per the germline V gene, CDR1 is SGHRS and CDR2 is YFSETQ. The CDR3 runs to 13 residues. The CDR3 loop is CASSSYPGDIQYF. The CDR3, as DNA: TGCGCCAGCAGCTCCTACCCGGGGGACATTCAGTACTTC.

The CDR3 loop reads CASSPPSGSYNEQFF. For the CDR3, the DNA is TGTGCCAGCAGTCCACCTAGCGGCTCCTACAATGAGCAGTTCTTC. The chain uses TRBV6-5 and TRBJ2-1; TRBD2 matches at 7 bases. V gave up 5 bases and J gave up 0 bases; unmatched junction bases: 4. From germline, CDR1 is MNHEY and CDR2 SVGAGI. The CDR3 has 15 residues.

The chain links TRBV24-1 to TRBJ1-2; 12 bases are a match to TRBD1. J lost 3 bases, V lost 4 bases, and 8 bases had no gene match. CDR3 length: 17 amino acids. Germline values: CDR1 KGHDR, CDR2 SFDVKD. CDR3 bases: TGTGCCACCAGTGACGTCCCGGGACAGGGGGCCCACTATGGCTACACCTTC. Translated, it gives CATSDVPGQGAHYGYTF.

The V gene is TRBV2, the J gene TRBJ1-1, with no clear D. CDR1 is SNHLY and CDR2 is FYNNEI in the germline V gene. The CDR3 has 15 residues. V lost 8 bases, J lost 3 bases, and 19 bases lay in between. The DNA for the CDR3 is TGTGCCAGCTTGCGAATTAAGGAGGATCACACTGAAGCTTTCTTT. Its protein product is CASLRIKEDHTEAFF.

The chain is built from TRBV7-8 and TRBJ1-1; 8 bases map to TRBD1. The V gene end was trimmed by 4 bases and the J gene end by 7 bases; junction bases not matched to a gene: 8. Germline-derived CDR1 and CDR2 are SGHVS and FQNEAQ. This CDR3 spans 14 amino acids. The CDR3 DNA sequence: TGTGCCAGCAGCTCTGACAGGGGCCGCCATGAAGCTTTCTTT. It is translated as CASSSDRGRHEAFF.

The chain carries TRBV11-1 and TRBJ2-3; 10 bases line up with TRBD2. Trimming removed 5 bases from V and 6 bases from J; junction bases left unmatched: 8. CDR3 length: 15 residues. The germline gives CDR1 SGHAT, CDR2 FQDESV (reference sequence). In nucleotides, the CDR3 is TGTGCCAGCAGCCGTAGCGGGGGGCCCCCGGATACGCAGTATTTT. Translating gives CASSRSGGPPDTQYF. Supplemented by reference TRBV11-1 and TRBJ2-3, the full variable domain reads EAEVAQSPRYKITEKSQAVAFWCDPISGHATLYWYRQILGQGPELLVQFQDESVVDDSQLPKDRFSAERLKGVDSTLKIQPAELGDSAMYLCASSRSGGPPDTQYFGPGTRLTVL.

The V call is TRBV28, the J call TRBJ1-2; possibly TRBD1 for D (5 bases). Between the trimmed V and J ends, which lost 8 bases and 12 bases, there was a span of 25 bases. CDR1 and CDR2 (germline): MDHEN, SYDVKM. The CDR3 has 14 residues. CDR3 in amino acids: CASSAVGTSGRNTF. The DNA of the CDR3 is TGTGCCAGCTCAGCCGTCGGGACGTCCGGGAGGAACACCTTC.

The chain has TRBV5-1 and TRBJ2-5; TRBD1 aligns across 7 bases. Germline lookup yields CDR1 SGHRS and CDR2 YFSETQ. This CDR3 region has 14 residues. With 2 bases clipped from V and 7 bases from J, the junction kept 8 bases outside the gene matches. The CDR3 DNA reads TGCGCCAGCAGCTTCGAAGGGGGCCGTGGGACCCAGTACTTC. Its protein is CASSFEGGRGTQYF.

The chain has TRBV14 and TRBJ2-7, with D perhaps TRBD1 or TRBD2 (5 bases each). The CDR3 has 17 amino acids. The germline V and J ends were trimmed by 4 bases and 4 bases, with 23 bases remaining between them. Germline CDR1 is SGHDN and CDR2 is FVKESK. The CDR3 region is CASSPRSAPGREYEQYF. In DNA form, the CDR3 reads TGTGCCAGCAGCCCTCGCTCAGCGCCGGGACGAGAATACGAGCAGTACTTC.

V usage is TRBV6-6 and J usage is TRBJ2-2; D not resolved. The length of the CDR3 is 13 residues. Germline lookup yields CDR1 MNHNY and CDR2 SVGAGI (reference sequence). V was clipped by 3 bases and J by 6 bases, with 8 bases between them. The CDR3 DNA sequence: TGTGCCAGCAGTTATACAAGGGCCGGGGAGCTGTTTTTT. It is translated as CASSYTRAGELFF.

The chain couples TRBV10-3 to TRBJ1-1; 11 positions match TRBD1. The germline V gene encodes CDR1 ENHRY and CDR2 SYGVKD. The CDR3 is 14 amino acids. The V gene end was trimmed by 4 bases and the J gene end by 4 bases; junction bases not matched to a gene: 2. The CDR3 DNA reads TGTGCCATCAGTGCGGACAGGGGGCGCACTGAAGCTTTCTTT. It translates to CAISADRGRTEAFF.

This rearrangement joins TRBV19 to TRBJ2-2, with D unresolved. V was shortened by 7 bases and J by 7 bases, with 10 bases between the two germline ends. Per the germline V gene, CDR1 is LNHDA and CDR2 is SQIVND (reference sequence). CDR3 size: 12 residues. The CDR3: CASTRSGGELFF. The CDR3 DNA sequence: TGTGCCAGTACTCGGTCTGGCGGGGAGCTGTTTTTT. Full variable domain (rest looked up from reference TRBV19 and TRBJ2-2): DGGITQSPKYLFRKEGQNVTLSCEQNLNHDAMYWYRQDPGQGLRLIYYSQIVNDFQKGDIAEGYSVSREKKESFPLTVTSAQKNPTAFYLCASTRSGGELFFGEGSRLTVL.

V and J are TRBV5-1 and TRBJ1-1; D may be TRBD1 (5 bases). This CDR3 is 13 amino acids long. V gave up 4 bases and J gave up 5 bases, with 12 bases separating them. Germline-derived CDR1 and CDR2 are SGHRS and YFSETQ. The CDR3 region has the DNA TGCGCCAGCAGCGGTTCAGGGATAACTGAAGCTTTCTTT. As protein: CASSGSGITEAFF.